The table lists the clone carrying this TCR beta chain with a few counts. What it binds is not known. One entry per CDR3 protein results from TCRdb running MiXCR on the 5' RACE reads. The table includes 300,000 to 400,000 distinct CDR3 sequences, more than 8.5% detected once. The sample is drawn from a study of T cells after yellow fever vaccination. Study results and limitations: Shared CD4/CD8 clonotypes were a small share, likely from convergent recombination.

Trimming cost V 2 bases and J 2 bases, with 18 bases left between them. The CDR3 totals 18 residues. Per the germline V gene, CDR1 is LGHNA and CDR2 is YSLEER. The sequencing here drew on PBMCs, taken on the day of the first yellow fever vaccination. The chain carries TRBV4-3 and TRBJ2-2, with D maybe TRBD2 (6 bases). This sequence originates from a man between 18 and 35 years old who received the YFV17D yellow fever vaccine. The CDR3 region is CASSQTGWRVLNTGELFF. The CDR3 nucleotides are TGCGCCAGCAGCCAAACTGGTTGGAGGGTCCTTAACACCGGGGAGCTGTTTTTT.